A single sample gave rise to the 32 T cell receptor beta chains below, sequenced in a study of cytomegalovirus exposure and HLA in healthy donors. 60 Vbeta and 13 Jbeta primers were used in PCR. Libraries were prepared by immunoSEQ multiplex PCR; TCRdb keeps only in-frame clonotypes and omits some of them. The sample has about 160,000 clones, 86% seen once. The sample comprised PBMCs. The receptor set was obtained from a young woman in good health and CMV-seronegative.

The V gene is TRBV28, the J gene TRBJ2-5, with 8 bases that match TRBD1. The V segment lost 6 bases and the J segment 5 bases; nucleotides outside the gene matches: 8. The germline V gene encodes CDR1 MDHEN and CDR2 SYDVKM. The CDR3 is made up of 14 amino acids. The CDR3 DNA reads as TGTGCCAGCAGAGACAGGGGCCCGGGGGAGACCCAGTACTTC. As protein: CASRDRGPGETQYF.

The J gene is TRBJ1-2, the V gene TRBV28, with D possibly matching TRBD1 (6 bases). V gave up 10 bases and J gave up 7 bases, with 22 bases separating them. This CDR3 comprises 14 residues. Germline V gene data show CDR1 as MDHEN and CDR2 as SYDVKM. The CDR3 here is CATSGDQGLAGYTF. DNA for the CDR3: TGTGCCACCTCAGGGGACCAGGGGTTGGCTGGCTACACCTTC.

The chain employs TRBV2 and TRBJ2-2; D possibly corresponds to TRBD1 (6 bases). Trimming took off 3 bases at V and 7 bases at J, with 15 bases between the two ends. Germline assignment: CDR1 SNHLY and CDR2 FYNNEI. The CDR3 spans 15 residues. In DNA, the CDR3 is TGTGCCAGCAGTGAGGACAGTGCCTTCGTCGGGGAGCTGTTTTTT. It codes for CASSEDSAFVGELFF.

The chain uses TRBV5-4 and TRBJ1-1, with D tentatively TRBD1 (5 bases). Germline V lookup: CDR1 SGHNT, CDR2 YYREEE (reference sequence). With 4 bases removed from V and 1 base from J, the gap between germline ends came to 17 bases. The CDR3 spans 16 residues. The CDR3 nucleotides read TGTGCCAGCAGCCTTGGGGCCGGGCCTTCGAACACTGAAGCTTTCTTT. Translating gives CASSLGAGPSNTEAFF.

V is TRBV5-1 and J is TRBJ2-7; D is perhaps TRBD2 (5 bases). V was cut by 2 bases and J by 3 bases, with 12 bases left in between. This CDR3 spans 14 amino acids. Germline CDR1 reads SGHRS; CDR2 reads YFSETQ. DNA for the CDR3: TGCGCCAGCAGCTTAAATTCAGGACTCTACGAGCAGTACTTC. It codes for CASSLNSGLYEQYF.

The CDR3 protein is CASSYVPGTGMETQYF. CDR3 sequence (DNA): TGTGCCAGCAGTTACGTCCCGGGGACTGGCATGGAGACCCAGTACTTC. The rearrangement joins TRBV6-5 to TRBJ2-5, with a tentative D call TRBD2 (6 bases). This CDR3 has 16 residues. Germline values: CDR1 MNHEY, CDR2 SVGAGI. V was clipped by 2 bases and J by 5 bases, with 18 bases between them.

The V call is TRBV7-2, the J call TRBJ2-3; 7 bases are shared with TRBD2. V shed 5 bases, J shed 3 bases, and the junction held 11 bases outside the gene matches. CDR3 length: 16 amino acids. Germline V CDR1 and CDR2: SGHTA, FQGNSA. The CDR3 bases are TGTGCCAGCAGCCGAACGACTAGCCTTACAACAGATACGCAGTATTTT. It specifies CASSRTTSLTTDTQYF.

This clone was found once. The chain carries TRBV4-2 and TRBJ2-1; TRBD2 matches 8 bases. Looked up from germline, CDR1 is LGHNA and CDR2 is YNFKEQ. Unmatched junction bases numbered 7, after V lost 0 bases and J lost 3 bases. This CDR3 has 17 amino acids. The CDR3 region has the DNA TGTGCCAGCAGCCAAGACGGGGGACTAGAACACTACAATGAGCAGTTCTTC. This codes for CASSQDGGLEHYNEQFF.

J is TRBJ2-1 and V is TRBV6-4; 7 nucleotides align to TRBD1. The CDR3 contains 14 residues. With 4 bases clipped from V and 5 bases from J, the junction kept 5 bases outside the gene matches. CDR1 is MRHNA, CDR2 SNTAGT, per germline. The CDR3 DNA is TGTGCCAGCAGTGTGGGGACAGAAGACAATGAGCAGTTCTTC. Translation: CASSVGTEDNEQFF.

This clone was seen a few times. This chain links TRBV21-1 with TRBJ2-7; the D call TRBD2 from the table was never checked on the DNA. TRBV21-1 is listed as a pseudogene. The CDR3 is made up of 15 amino acids. CDR3 sequence (DNA): TGTGCCAGCAGCAAAGCTACTAGCGTCCTCTACGAGCAGTACTTC. It is translated as CASSKATSVLYEQYF.

This clone came up once. The J gene is TRBJ1-2, the V gene TRBV11-2; D is perhaps TRBD1 (6 bases). CDR1 and CDR2 from the germline V gene are SGHAT and FQNNGV. The CDR3 consists of 15 residues. Trimming stripped 0 bases from V and 8 bases from J, with 16 bases between. The CDR3 region is CASSLDWAGDGGYTF. The CDR3 DNA reads TGTGCCAGCAGCTTAGATTGGGCAGGGGATGGCGGCTACACCTTC.

This clone was picked up a small number of times. As DNA, the CDR3 is TGTGCCTGGAGTCCCGGGGCGGGGCCAGACGAGCAGTACTTC. This sequence encodes CAWSPGAGPDEQYF. This chain uses TRBV30 with TRBJ2-7, with a possible D match to TRBD2 (6 bases). V was clipped by 2 bases and J by 5 bases, with 16 bases between them. This CDR3 spans 14 amino acids. CDR1 and CDR2 from the germline V gene are GTSNPN and SVGIG (reference sequence). The variable domain in full, with the rest retrieved from reference TRBV30 and TRBJ2-7, is SQTIHQWPATLVQPVGSPLSLECTVEGTSNPNLYWYRQAAGRGLQLLFYSVGIGQISSEVPQNLSASRPQDRQFILSSKKLLLSDSGFYLCAWSPGAGPDEQYFGPGTRLTVT.

V and J are TRBV6-1 and TRBJ1-1; D is ambiguous. The CDR3 sequence is 14 residues long. CDR1 is MNHNS, CDR2 SASEGT, per germline. V lost 5 bases, J lost 3 bases, and 13 bases lay in between. The CDR3 bases are TGTGCCAGCAGTACCTATTCAGAGGACACTGAAGCTTTCTTT. It yields the protein CASSTYSEDTEAFF.

A few counts support this clone. The rearrangement uses TRBV29-1 and TRBJ2-7; 8 positions agree with TRBD1. V shed 7 bases and J 1 base; nucleotides not matched to a gene: 12. Germline lookup yields CDR1 SQVTM and CDR2 ANQGSEA. The CDR3 has 15 amino acids. CDR3 protein: CSEPEGTGRSYEQYF. In DNA, the CDR3 is TGCAGCGAGCCTGAAGGGACAGGCAGATCCTACGAGCAGTACTTC.

The genes are TRBV2 and TRBJ2-1; D is unclear. Deletions cut 7 bases from V and 3 bases from J, with 13 bases between. Germline V lookup: CDR1 SNHLY, CDR2 FYNNEI. The CDR3 loop spans 14 amino acids. CDR3 DNA sequence: TGTGCCAGCACTGAGCATTCGGGCTACAATGAGCAGTTCTTC. The encoded protein is CASTEHSGYNEQFF.

This clone was detected a few times. V gene TRBV6-6 combines with J gene TRBJ1-5; the D gene is possibly TRBD1 (6 bases). The CDR3 length is 15 residues. V lost 7 bases to trimming and J lost 0 bases, with 13 bases between them. Germline CDR1 MNHNY, CDR2 SVGAGI (reference sequence). CDR3 loop: CASNSPGDSNQPQHF. For the CDR3, the DNA is TGTGCCAGCAACTCACCAGGGGATAGCAATCAGCCCCAGCATTTT.

The chain links TRBV29-1 to TRBJ2-1; D gene uncertain. Germline values: CDR1 SQVTM, CDR2 ANQGSEA. The CDR3 is 10 residues long. Trimming shortened V by 3 bases and J by 8 bases, and 5 bases separated the two germline ends. The CDR3 nucleotides are TGCAGCGTTGACGTTTATGAGCAGTTCTTC. This codes for CSVDVYEQFF.

CDR3 nucleotides: TGTGCCAGCAGCTTAGCTTCCCAGGGGAACAATCAGCCCCAGCATTTT. It codes for CASSLASQGNNQPQHF. This chain links TRBV7-2 with TRBJ1-5; a weak D match, TRBD1 (6 bases). This CDR3 is 16 amino acids long. V shed 0 bases and J shed 3 bases, with 12 bases lying between them. The germline CDR1 and CDR2 sequences are SGHTA and FQGNSA.

V usage is TRBV4-2 and J usage is TRBJ1-1, with D tentatively TRBD1 (5 bases). Trimming shortened V by 1 base and J by 8 bases, and 11 bases separated the two germline ends. CDR3 size: 13 residues. Per the germline V gene, CDR1 is LGHNA and CDR2 is YNFKEQ. The CDR3 sequence: CASSQAQTAEAFF. The CDR3 DNA sequence: TGTGCCAGCAGCCAAGCCCAGACAGCCGAAGCTTTCTTT.

This chain connects TRBV7-3 to TRBJ2-3; the D is unclear. The germline CDR1 and CDR2 sequences are SGHTA and FQGTGA. CDR3 length equals 13 residues. Trimming cost V 3 bases and J 3 bases, with 7 bases left between them. The CDR3: CASSFSPTDTQYF. The CDR3 bases are TGTGCCAGCAGCTTCTCCCCTACAGATACGCAGTATTTT.

V is TRBV5-4 and J is TRBJ1-3, with 11 bases fitting TRBD1. The CDR3 sequence is 16 residues long. V trimming: 3 bases; J trimming: 4 bases; junction bases outside the gene matches: 6. Looked up from germline, CDR1 is SGHNT and CDR2 is YYREEE (reference sequence). This chain's CDR3 is CASSYPDRGLGNTIYF. The CDR3 nucleotides are TGTGCCAGCAGCTACCCGGACAGGGGGCTCGGAAACACCATATATTTT.

The chain uses TRBV11-3 and TRBJ2-1; TRBD1 agrees at 7 bases. The CDR3 contains 16 residues. Per the germline V gene, CDR1 is SGHNT and CDR2 is YENEEA. Trimming took 0 bases from V and 6 from J; bases not matched to a gene: 8. The CDR3 DNA reads TGTGCCAGCAGCTTAGACGGACAGGTTTCAGGCAATGAGCAGTTCTTC. Translation gives CASSLDGQVSGNEQFF. The whole variable domain, filled in from reference TRBV11-3 and TRBJ2-1, reads EAGVVQSPRYKIIEKKQPVAFWCNPISGHNTLYWYLQNLGQGPELLIRYENEEAVDDSQLPKDRFSAERLKGVDSTLKIQPAELGDSAVYLCASSLDGQVSGNEQFFGPGTRLTVL.

This sequence joins TRBV7-9 and TRBJ2-2; perhaps TRBD2 as D (6 bases). With 4 bases removed from V and 7 bases from J, the gap between germline ends came to 16 bases. Looked up from germline, CDR1 is SEHNR and CDR2 is FQNEAQ (reference sequence). This CDR3 contains 15 residues. CDR3 DNA: TGTGCCAGCAGCTCAGCGGGCTCACCGAGCGGGGAGCTGTTTTTT. Its protein product is CASSSAGSPSGELFF. The complete variable domain, with remaining parts taken from reference TRBV7-9 and TRBJ2-2, reads DTGVSQNPRHKITKRGQNVTFRCDPISEHNRLYWYRQTLGQGPEFLTYFQNEAQLEKSRLLSDRFSAERPKGSFSTLEIQRTEQGDSAMYLCASSSAGSPSGELFFGEGSRLTVL.

The V and J genes are TRBV9 and TRBJ1-1; no definite D call. Germline CDR1 and CDR2: SGDLS and YYNGEE. The CDR3 spans 13 residues. Trimming took 0 bases from V and 5 from J, leaving 8 bases between them. The CDR3 bases are TGTGCCAGCAGCGTAGACCGGACTACTGAAGCTTTCTTT. This gives the protein CASSVDRTTEAFF.

The V gene is TRBV5-1, the J gene TRBJ2-1; D not certain. V was shortened by 2 bases and J by 7 bases, with 10 bases between the two germline ends. From germline, CDR1 is SGHRS and CDR2 YFSETQ. The CDR3 has 13 amino acids. This CDR3 is CASSLTEPNEQFF. DNA for the CDR3: TGCGCCAGCAGCTTAACTGAGCCGAATGAGCAGTTCTTC.

The chain couples TRBV4-1 to TRBJ1-2, with D possibly being TRBD1 (6 bases). This CDR3 has 15 amino acids. V was trimmed by 4 bases and J by 8 bases, leaving 20 bases between them. The germline CDR1 and CDR2 sequences are MGHRA and YSYEKL. CDR3: CASSPGTGKRKGYTF. The CDR3 DNA follows: TGCGCCAGCAGCCCTGGAACAGGGAAGAGGAAAGGCTACACCTTC.

V and J are TRBV9 and TRBJ1-2; 9 nucleotides agree with TRBD1. This CDR3 comprises 13 residues. The ends lost 5 bases at V and 2 bases at J; junction bases unmatched: 1. Germline lookup yields CDR1 SGDLS and CDR2 YYNGEE. CDR3 nucleotide sequence: TGTGCCAGCAGAGGACAGGGGAACTATGGCTACACCTTC. Its protein product is CASRGQGNYGYTF.

This clone was detected only once. V is TRBV18 and J is TRBJ2-3, with TRBD2 identical over 9 bases. J gave up 4 bases and V 1 base, and 6 bases lay outside the gene matches. The V gene's germline CDR1 is KGHSH and CDR2 LQKENI. This CDR3 is 16 amino acids long. The CDR3 region is CASSPLSGSEADTQYF. The CDR3 DNA follows: TGTGCCAGCTCACCACTTAGCGGGAGTGAGGCAGATACGCAGTATTTT.

The chain combines TRBV19 with TRBJ1-5, with unresolved D. V was trimmed by 3 bases and J by 0 bases, leaving 12 bases between them. CDR1 is LNHDA and CDR2 is SQIVND in the germline V gene (reference sequence). The CDR3 covers 16 residues. The CDR3 nucleotides read TGTGCCAGTAGTATTAATGGCGGTAATAGCAATCAGCCCCAGCATTTT. Encoded protein: CASSINGGNSNQPQHF.

This clone showed up just a few times. The CDR3 coding sequence is TGTGCCAGCAGCCAGACTAGTTCTGAGCAGTTCTTC. It encodes CASSQTSSEQFF. The gene calls are TRBV7-3 and TRBJ2-1; D possibly corresponds to TRBD2 (6 bases). Trimming pared 5 bases from V and 9 bases from J, leaving 11 bases between. The CDR3 loop spans 12 amino acids. Germline V gene sequence: CDR1 SGHTA, CDR2 FQGTGA.

The CDR3 bases are TGTGCCGAAGGCAGGCCTAACTATGGCTACACCTTC. It yields the protein CAEGRPNYGYTF. This chain links TRBV28 with TRBJ1-2; the D is unclear. The CDR3 has 12 residues. V gave up 11 bases and J gave up 0 bases, with 10 bases separating them. Germline CDR1 and CDR2: MDHEN and SYDVKM.

The sample holds a few counts of this clone. V and J are TRBV7-9 and TRBJ2-2, with 8 bases matching TRBD2. CDR3 length: 14 residues. The germline V gene encodes CDR1 SEHNR and CDR2 FQNEAQ (reference sequence). The J segment lost 4 bases and the V segment lost 5 bases, leaving 3 bases of the junction unmatched. The CDR3 nucleotides are TGTGCCAGCAGCAAACTAGCGGTCACCGGGGAGCTGTTTTTT. Its translation: CASSKLAVTGELFF.